The clone carrying this TCR beta chain was counted a single time. The data belong to a study of control samples from healthy donors and cancer patients. V dropped 7 bases and J dropped 1 base, with 7 bases sitting between them. Per germline, CDR1 SQVTM and CDR2 ANQGSEA. The CDR3 covers 11 residues. The table came from immunoSEQ multiplex PCR; TCRdb's copy has only in-frame clones and leaves some out. The top ten clones hold approximately 9.8% of a sample with roughly 98,000 clones, around 80% of them seen once. This receptor was obtained from a woman in her fifties or sixties in good health. Sequenced input: blood. V gene TRBV29-1 combines with J gene TRBJ1-1; possibly TRBD1 for D (5 bases). Here the CDR3 DNA reads TGCAGCGCCCAGGGGAACACTGAAGCTTTCTTT. Protein sequence: CSAQGNTEAFF.